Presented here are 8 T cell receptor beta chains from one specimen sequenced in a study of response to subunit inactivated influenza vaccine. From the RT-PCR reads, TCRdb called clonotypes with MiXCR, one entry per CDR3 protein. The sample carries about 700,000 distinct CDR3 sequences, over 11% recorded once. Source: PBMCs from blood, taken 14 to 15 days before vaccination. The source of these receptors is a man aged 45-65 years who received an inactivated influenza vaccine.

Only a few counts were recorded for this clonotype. CDR3 region: CSVVTGSYGYTF. The CDR3 nucleotides are TGCAGCGTTGTTACCGGGAGCTATGGCTACACCTTC. The chain employs TRBV29-1 and TRBJ1-2; no reliable D call. The CDR3 length is 12 residues. The V gene's germline CDR1 is SQVTM and CDR2 ANQGSEA. V lost 4 bases to trimming and J lost 4 bases, with 10 bases between them.

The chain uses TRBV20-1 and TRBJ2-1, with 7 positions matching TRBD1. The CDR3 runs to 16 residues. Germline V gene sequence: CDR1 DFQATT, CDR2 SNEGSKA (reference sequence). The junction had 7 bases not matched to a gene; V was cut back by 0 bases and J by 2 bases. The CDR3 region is CSARDYGRGTYNEQFF. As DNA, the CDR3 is TGCAGTGCTAGAGATTACGGCAGGGGGACCTACAATGAGCAGTTCTTC.

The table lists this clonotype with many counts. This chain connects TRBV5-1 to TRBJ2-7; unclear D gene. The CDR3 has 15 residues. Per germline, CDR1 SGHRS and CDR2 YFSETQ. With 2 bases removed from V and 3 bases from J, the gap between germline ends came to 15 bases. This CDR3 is CASSLAGTEIYEQYF. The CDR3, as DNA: TGCGCCAGCAGCTTAGCCGGAACAGAAATCTACGAGCAGTACTTC.

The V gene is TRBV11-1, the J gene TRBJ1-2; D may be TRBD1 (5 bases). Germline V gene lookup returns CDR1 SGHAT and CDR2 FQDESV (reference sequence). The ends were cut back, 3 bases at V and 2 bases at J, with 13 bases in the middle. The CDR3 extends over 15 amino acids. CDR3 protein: CASSFAGRENYGYTF. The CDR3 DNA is TGTGCCAGCAGCTTCGCAGGGCGTGAGAACTATGGCTACACCTTC.

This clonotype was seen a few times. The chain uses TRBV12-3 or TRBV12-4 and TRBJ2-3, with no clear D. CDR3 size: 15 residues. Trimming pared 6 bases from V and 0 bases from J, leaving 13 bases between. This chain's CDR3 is CASSQNKGSTDTQYF. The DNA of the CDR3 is TGTGCCAGCAGCCAAAATAAAGGGAGCACAGATACGCAGTATTTT.

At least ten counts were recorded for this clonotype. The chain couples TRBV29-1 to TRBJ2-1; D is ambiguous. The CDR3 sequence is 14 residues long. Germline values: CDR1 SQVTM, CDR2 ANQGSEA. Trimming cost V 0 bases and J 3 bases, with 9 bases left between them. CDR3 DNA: TGCAGCGTTGAAGATCACGGCAGCTACAATGAGCAGTTCTTC. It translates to CSVEDHGSYNEQFF.

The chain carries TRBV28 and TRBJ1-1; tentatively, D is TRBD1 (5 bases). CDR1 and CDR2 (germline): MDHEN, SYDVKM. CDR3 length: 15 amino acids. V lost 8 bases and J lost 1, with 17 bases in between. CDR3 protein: CASGPRGRWNTEAFF. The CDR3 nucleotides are TGTGCCAGCGGGCCGAGGGGCAGGTGGAACACTGAAGCTTTCTTT.

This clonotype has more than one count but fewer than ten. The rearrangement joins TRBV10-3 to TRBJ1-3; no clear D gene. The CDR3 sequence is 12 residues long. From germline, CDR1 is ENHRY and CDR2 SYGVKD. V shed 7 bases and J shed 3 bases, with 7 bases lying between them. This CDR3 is CAIIGNGNTIYF. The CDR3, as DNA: TGTGCCATCATTGGTAATGGAAACACCATATATTTT.